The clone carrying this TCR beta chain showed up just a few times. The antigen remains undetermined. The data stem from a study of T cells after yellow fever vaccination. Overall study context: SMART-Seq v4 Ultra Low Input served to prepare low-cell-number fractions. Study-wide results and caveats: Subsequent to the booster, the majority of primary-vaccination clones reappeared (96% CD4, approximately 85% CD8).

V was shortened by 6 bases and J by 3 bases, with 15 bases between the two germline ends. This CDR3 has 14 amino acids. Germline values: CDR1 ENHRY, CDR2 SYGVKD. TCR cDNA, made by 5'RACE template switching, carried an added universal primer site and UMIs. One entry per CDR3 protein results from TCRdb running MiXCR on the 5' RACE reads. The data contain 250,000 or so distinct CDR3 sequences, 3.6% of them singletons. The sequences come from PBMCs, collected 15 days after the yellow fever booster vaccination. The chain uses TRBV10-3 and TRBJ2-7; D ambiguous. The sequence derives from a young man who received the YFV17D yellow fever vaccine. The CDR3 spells CAIRLDGSNYEQYF. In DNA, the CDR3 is TGTGCCATCAGGTTGGACGGATCCAACTACGAGCAGTACTTC.